The present T cell receptor beta chain was sequenced within a study of CD4 T cells in relation to SARS-CoV-2 and coronaviruses. Clones were read by immunoSEQ multiplex PCR, and TCRdb kept only the in-frame ones, dropping some. The repertoire holds roughly 16,000 clones, with around four fifths as singletons. Concerning this clone: Its antigen is as yet unknown.

CD4+ T cells from unexposed donors were obtained before the COVID-19 pandemic (2011-2018). CD4+ T cells were isolated from the cells after more than nine days of culture. As cell numbers allowed, unexposed-donor CD4+ T cells faced SARS-CoV-2 S/N and four cold-coronavirus spikes. This CDR3 comprises 18 residues. Trimming cost V 6 bases and J 0 bases, with 22 bases left between them. In germline, CDR1 is SGDLS, CDR2 YYNGEE. The rearrangement uses TRBV9 and TRBJ1-3, with D hard to call. The source is a human donor in good health. Sequenced material: CD4+ T cells from PBMCs, cultured in vitro. CDR3 sequence reads: CASTPFSVGAFSGNTIYF. In DNA form, the CDR3 reads TGTGCCAGCACCCCTTTCTCGGTGGGCGCCTTCTCTGGAAACACCATATATTTT. The full variable domain, rest sourced from reference TRBV9 and TRBJ1-3, is DSGVTQTPKHLITATGQRVTLRCSPRSGDLSVYWYQQSLDQGLQFLIQYYNGEERAKGNILERFSAQQFPDLHSELNLSSLELGDSALYFCASTPFSVGAFSGNTIYFGEGSWLTVV.